A selection of T cell receptor beta chains follows, all from one sample in a study of cytomegalovirus exposure and HLA in healthy donors. The protocol was immunoSEQ multiplex PCR, while the TCRdb copy is restricted to in-frame clones and leaves out a portion. The sample lists over 200,000 clones, roughly 85% occurring once. The sample comprised PBMCs. The receptors here all came from a young woman in good health and CMV-seronegative. Each CDR3 is given with its conserved first and last residue. The D gene is left open where the match is weak. Not all rows give a size; the values are once, few, many and, for expanded clones, a class.

NA | NA | TRBJ1-2 | TRBV30 | CAWTPFTGGSGYTF | TGTGCCTGGACTCCTTTCACTGGAGGGAGTGGCTACACCTTC
TRBD1 | NA | TRBJ2-7 | TRBV6-1 | CAASSGTGGVEQYF | TGTGCCGCCTCCTCCGGGACAGGGGGCGTCGAGCAGTACTTC
NA | NA | TRBJ2-1 | TRBV30 | CAWSRGSNNEQFF | TGTGCCTGGAGTAGAGGTTCCAACAATGAGCAGTTCTTC
NA | NA | TRBJ1-2 | TRBV28 | CASSLGSLAGGYTF | TGTGCCAGCAGTTTAGGGTCCTTGGCGGGTGGCTACACCTTC
NA | NA | TRBJ1-2 | TRBV6-5 | CASSYSETGAYGYTF | TGTGCCAGCAGTTACTCGGAAACAGGAGCCTATGGCTACACCTTC
NA | NA | TRBJ2-1 | TRBV6-1 | CASTKTTPIEQFF | TGTGCCAGCACCAAGACCACACCTATTGAGCAGTTCTTC
NA | NA | TRBJ1-4 | TRBV2 | CASRGSPYEKLFF | TGTGCCAGCAGAGGGAGCCCTTATGAAAAACTGTTTTTT
NA | NA | TRBJ1-1 | TRBV2 | CASSLAGALNTEAFF | TGTGCCAGCAGTTTGGCGGGGGCGCTGAACACTGAAGCTTTCTTT
NA | NA | TRBJ1-1 | TRBV5-6 | CASSLRYRALDKAFF | TGTGCCAGCAGCTTGCGGTATAGGGCGCTTGATAAAGCTTTCTTT
NA | NA | TRBJ2-2 | TRBV5-4 | CASSLGGRTNTGELFF | TGTGCCAGCAGCTTGGGTGGGAGGACGAACACCGGGGAGCTGTTTTTT
NA | NA | TRBJ2-1 | TRBV6-6 | CASSYLPSSYNEQFF | TGTGCCAGCAGTTACTTGCCTAGCTCCTACAATGAGCAGTTCTTC
NA | NA | TRBJ2-1 | TRBV30 | CAWQAGANEQFF | TGTGCCTGGCAGGCGGGGGCGAATGAGCAGTTCTTC
NA | NA | TRBJ2-1 | TRBV2 | CASMRSGPGSYNEQFF | TGTGCCAGCATGCGGTCCGGACCGGGCTCCTACAATGAGCAGTTCTTC
TRBD1 | NA | TRBJ1-1 | TRBV6-1 | CASSDGQGKTEAFF | TGTGCCAGCAGTGATGGACAGGGCAAGACTGAAGCTTTCTTT
NA | NA | TRBJ1-3 | TRBV4-1 | CASSQDGNRVRTGNTIYF | TGCGCCAGCAGCCAAGATGGTAACAGGGTGAGAACTGGAAACACCATATATTTT
NA | NA | TRBJ2-3 | TRBV4-2 | CASSQEAGTDTQYF | TGTGCCAGCAGCCAAGAGGCGGGAACAGATACGCAGTATTTT
NA | once | TRBJ1-5 | TRBV7-3 | CASSSSGFSSNQPQHF | TGTGCCAGCAGCTCGTCCGGATTCTCAAGCAATCAGCCCCAGCATTTT
TRBD2 | NA | TRBJ2-5 | TRBV7-6 | CASILGAGGPSETQYF | TGTGCCAGCATCCTCGGGGCGGGAGGGCCCTCCGAGACCCAGTACTTC
TRBD1 | once | TRBJ1-2 | TRBV5-4 | CASSQDRGYGYTF | TGTGCCAGCAGCCAAGACAGGGGCTATGGCTACACCTTC
TRBD1 | NA | TRBJ2-7 | TRBV9 | CASSTTAGQGTPYEQYF | TGTGCCAGCAGTACTACCGCTGGACAGGGGACCCCCTACGAGCAGTACTTC
NA | NA | TRBJ2-1 | TRBV5-1 | CASRLLISSSSYNEQFF | TGCGCCAGCAGACTCCTCATTTCGTCGAGCTCCTACAATGAGCAGTTCTTC
NA | NA | TRBJ2-1 | TRBV5-1 | CASSLAGNKGDEQFF | TGCGCCAGCAGCTTGGCGGGGAACAAGGGCGATGAGCAGTTCTTC
NA | NA | TRBJ1-1 | TRBV19 | CASSARQAGRAFF | TGTGCCAGTAGTGCGCGGCAGGCTGGTAGGGCTTTCTTT
TRBD1 | NA | TRBJ1-5 | TRBV30 | CAWSFRQGSQPQHF | TGTGCCTGGAGTTTCCGACAGGGGAGTCAGCCCCAGCATTTT
TRBD1 | NA | TRBJ1-2 | TRBV19 | CASRRQGGSYGYTF | TGTGCCAGTAGAAGACAGGGGGGTAGCTATGGCTACACCTTC
TRBD2 | NA | TRBJ2-1 | TRBV6-1 | CASSEWGSGGSSYNEQFF | TGTGCCAGCAGTGAATGGGGATCGGGCGGGAGCTCCTACAATGAGCAGTTCTTC
NA | NA | TRBJ1-2 | TRBV6-5 | CASSYSEGTLSGYTF | TGTGCCAGCAGTTACTCGGAGGGGACCTTAAGTGGCTACACCTTC
TRBD2 | NA | TRBJ2-1 | TRBV27 | CASSGQGGLTYNEQFF | TGTGCCAGCAGCGGTCAGGGAGGGCTAACCTACAATGAGCAGTTCTTC
TRBD1 | NA | TRBJ1-1 | TRBV27 | CASSLRGQGQYTEAFF | TGTGCCAGCAGTTTAAGGGGACAGGGCCAATACACTGAAGCTTTCTTT
NA | few | TRBJ2-5 | TRBV2 | CASSVGGETQYF | TGTGCCAGCAGTGTTGGCGGGGAGACCCAGTACTTC
TRBD2 | NA | TRBJ2-7 | TRBV11-2 | CASSLESGGISYEQYF | TGTGCCAGCAGCTTAGAGAGCGGGGGAATCTCCTACGAGCAGTACTTC
NA | few | TRBJ1-5 | TRBV6-5 | CASRDAGMSNQPQHF | TGTGCCAGCAGGGACGCAGGGATGAGCAATCAGCCCCAGCATTTT
NA | NA | TRBJ2-3 | TRBV30 | CAWKAGGTSTDTQYF | TGTGCCTGGAAGGCAGGGGGGACTAGCACAGATACGCAGTATTTT